The present entry profiles one TCR beta chain with its context. Its target is unknown. This sample is drawn from a study of monozygotic twins with inflammatory bowel disease. The CDR3 spans 14 residues. The germline CDR1 and CDR2 sequences are DFQATT and SNEGSKA (reference sequence). Broader study findings: Repertoire similarity was not found to differ between concordant and discordant twins, possibly from limited power. Clonotype overlap with others was lower in IBD patients than in healthy twins, a difference that was greatest with disease activity.

TCRdb reprocessed the 5' RACE reads, keeping one entry per CDR3 protein, no DNA. The sample's table shows 300,000 to 450,000 distinct CDR3 sequences. This TCR derives from a human donor with ulcerative colitis or Crohn's disease, or a healthy co-twin of an affected twin (not recorded which). The chain couples TRBV20-1 to TRBJ2-3; lacking DNA, the TRBD1 call made by TCRdb goes unchecked. What was sequenced was blood. The CDR3 sequence is CSARGGQQEDTQYF.